This T cell receptor beta chain originates from a study of T cell responses to AZD1222 COVID-19 vaccine. Data came from immunoSEQ multiplex PCR; TCRdb stores just in-frame clones and leaves some out. The sample holds approximately 210,000 clones, roughly 94% seen once. Regarding the study as a whole: Distributed over spike, vaccine-associated CD4 TCRs predominated at 160-218 and 743-854. Rises in breadth and depth of Spike-specific TCRs came after two AZD1222 doses. The donor cohort was predominantly white British with a female majority, and clonal diversity may have been underestimated. Repertoire sampling happened only post peak T cell response.

With regard to this clone: Antigen: not known.

V lost 4 bases, J lost 6 bases, and 8 bases stayed unmatched. Germline CDR1 and CDR2: SGHNT and YYREEE (reference sequence). CDR3 size: 14 residues. This chain links TRBV5-4 with TRBJ1-1, with TRBD1 matching 8 bases. Sample: peripheral blood, taken 28 days after the second dose of the MenACWY control vaccine. This TCR was sampled from an adult who received the MenACWY meningococcal vaccine as a control. DNA of the CDR3: TGTGCCAGCAGCGCGCGGACAGGGATCTCTGAAGCTTTCTTT. Amino acids: CASSARTGISEAFF.